This entry concerns a single TCR beta chain. PCR amplification relied on 60 Vbeta primers (plus 13 Jbeta primers). Libraries were prepared by immunoSEQ multiplex PCR; TCRdb keeps only in-frame clonotypes and omits some of them. The table lists 130,000 or so clones, 76% of them singletons, with around 2% in the top ten. This sample is part of a study of cytomegalovirus exposure and HLA in healthy donors. The CDR3 is 16 residues long. Germline assignment: CDR1 SGHNT and CDR2 YYREEE (reference sequence). V lost 4 bases to trimming and J lost 2 bases; unmatched junction nucleotides: 8. Sequenced sample: PBMCs. This receptor was obtained from a female donor in good health and CMV-seropositive. The genes are TRBV5-4 and TRBJ2-5; 10 bases map to TRBD2. CDR3 sequence: CASSRAPLAGQETQYF. CDR3 in DNA: TGTGCCAGCAGCAGGGCCCCACTAGCGGGACAAGAGACCCAGTACTTC.